This T cell receptor beta chain is drawn from a study of shared clonotypes between healthy human individuals (dated by TCRdb to the early 2020s). Regarding the study in general: Three men and a couple of women, aged 18 to 49 years, made up the cohort. Each donor's leukapheresis produced roughly between roughly 0.85 and 9.5 billion PBMCs. The study deeply sequenced blood TCR repertoires of five healthy adults to estimate repertoire size and the extent of clonotype sharing between individuals. Libraries were prepared and TCR repertoires were sequenced by different laboratories using diverse techniques, in order to increase sequencing depth and limit assay-specific biases. For each donor, three plates each were used for CD4 naive and CD4 memory, two plates were used for CD8 naive, and one plate was used for CD8 memory. Results and caveats for the whole study, not just this receptor: Higher generation probabilities were observed for clonotypes shared by all four sorted-subset donors than for non-shared clonotypes. Pairwise subsampling led to the expectation that sequencing depth would affect the degree of clonotype sharing among donors. Because the study included only a small number of donors, the genetic and exposure-history diversity represented was limited. Only blood was sampled, and tissue TCR repertoires likely differ from those in blood. Naive subsets generally had larger estimated clonotype richness than memory subsets. Incomplete sequencing was indicated by rarefaction of sorted-subset datasets, despite the large sequencing depth. Across several donors, approximately 5% of naive CD4, around 3.5% of naive CD8, under 2.5% of memory CD4, and approximately 0.4% of memory CD8 clonotypes were shared.

Using the deep immunoSEQ assay, multiplex PCR amplified TCR CDR3 regions from genomic DNA. Extracted genomic DNA from each cell subset was distributed evenly across all wells of several immunoSEQ 96-well plates, and each plate was treated as a replicate. For sorted subsets, about 220 ng of genomic DNA, equivalent to 30,000 or so T cell genomes, went into each replicate PCR. The purified libraries were quantified using a Qubit 3.0 fluorometer, sized with a Bioanalyzer 2100, and then quantified again using the KAPA Library Quantification kit. Each immunoSEQ 96-well plate was sequenced on its own single-read 150-cycle Illumina NextSeq 550 flow cell. The published analysis was carried out like this. The immunoSEQ output contained only junctional sequences without quality scores, so filtering could not match that applied to full-length reads. To assign V/J genes and CDR3, sequences were annotated using PyIR, a Python wrapper for IgBLAST v1.9, with IMGT germline references. Reads with weak V/J assignments (E-value above 1e-6), missing CDR3, stop codons, out-of-frame junctions, or ambiguous translated residues were removed. A V3J clonotype was defined by an identical inferred V gene, J gene, and CDR3 amino acid sequence. Percentage overlap between repertoires was computed as shared unique clonotypes divided by the size of the smaller repertoire. Richness of each repertoire was evaluated using RTK rarefaction, the Chao1 estimator, and Recon v2.1 estimates of unobserved clonotypes. OLGA was used to compute generation probabilities for all TCRbeta clonotypes that the gDNA method yielded from a handful of donors. This immuneACCESS table, as held by TCRdb, lists in-frame sequences with V and J called but not all clones. Of the missing ones, under half trace to an unresolved V gene in checked studies; the others have no known cause. V and J calls and clone size come straight from that table; D and trimming were deduced from the DNA. The sample records 2 million to 2.5 million clones, roughly 95% of which are singletons. The biggest ten clones account for approximately 1.2% of the sample.

With respect to this clone: No cognate antigen has been identified for it. The sample holds no much larger clone one base away, and base qualities are not on file.

CD8 naive samples were obtained by positive selection for CCR7 among CD45RO-negative cells, yielding a CD45RA+CCR7+ population from which TemRA cells were excluded. Healthy HIV-negative adults with no recently reported acute infections or vaccinations were included as donors. Every donor was a Caucasian adult living in Nashville, Tennessee, USA. After blood collection by leukapheresis, PBMCs were isolated using Ficoll-Histopaque density gradient centrifugation and then cryopreserved in the vapor phase of liquid nitrogen. Analytical flow cytometry was used to check the purity and quantity of every magnetically sorted T cell population. Genomic DNA was isolated from every sorted fraction and measured by UV absorbance on a Nanodrop 2000c. V is shortened by 4 bases, J by 0 bases, and the region joining them spans 9 bases. The CDR3 goes from the cysteine to the phenylalanine over 14 residues. Only the CDR3 DNA is retained, 42 bases long and in frame from the first base. The germline V gene (reference sequence) provides CDR1 GTSNPN and CDR2 SVGIG.

The origin of this receptor is a young man in good health. The chain links TRBV30 with TRBJ2-2; the D gene identity is not certain. Source material: naive CD8+ T cells sorted from blood. Explained via the paper, the cell subset or site label denotes: CD45RA+CCR7+. The DNA is TGTGCCTGGACCCTCGGGCCGAACACCGGGGAGCTGTTTTTT. Translated, this is CAWTLGPNTGELFF.